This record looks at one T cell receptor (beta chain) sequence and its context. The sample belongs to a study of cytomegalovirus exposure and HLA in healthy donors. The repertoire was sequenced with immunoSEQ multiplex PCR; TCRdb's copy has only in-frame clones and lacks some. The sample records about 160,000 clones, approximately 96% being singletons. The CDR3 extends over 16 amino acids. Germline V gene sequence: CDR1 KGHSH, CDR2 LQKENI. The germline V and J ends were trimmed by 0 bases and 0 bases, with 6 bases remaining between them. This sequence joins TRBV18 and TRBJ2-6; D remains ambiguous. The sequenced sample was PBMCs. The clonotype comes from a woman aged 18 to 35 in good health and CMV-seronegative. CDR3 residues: CASSPPSGSGANVLTF. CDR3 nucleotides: TGTGCCAGCTCACCACCGTCCGGCTCTGGGGCCAACGTCCTGACTTTC.